This T cell receptor beta chain was identified in a study of blood T cell repertoires in COVID-19. Whole-study context: PBMCs, B-cell-depleted T cells, or T cells were the source of the cDNA or gDNA that made up the material.

Trimming took 8 bases from V and 0 from J, leaving 20 bases between them. The CDR3 spans 17 residues. CDR1 MNHEY and CDR2 SMNVEV come from the germline V gene (reference sequence). Authors' processing steps: Using reference gene primer amplification, nucleated cell counts were estimated. Repertoires were generated with immunoSEQ multiplex PCR, while TCRdb's copy carries only in-frame clones and drops some. Clone size and the V and J calls come from that table; the DNA yielded D and trimming. The table lists about 350,000 clones, 87% of them singletons. The TCR was taken from a man aged 25-40 years with COVID-19, enrolled during active disease. Specimen: peripheral blood. The gene calls are TRBV27 and TRBJ1-5; D remains ambiguous. The CDR3 here is CASGRFGGGGSNQPQHF. CDR3 nucleotides: TGTGCCAGCGGCCGGTTCGGAGGTGGTGGTAGCAATCAGCCCCAGCATTTT.